These T cell receptor beta chains were read from a single sample in a study of OX40 agonist ivuxolimab in advanced cancers. TCRdb's table, derived via immunoSEQ multiplex PCR, lists solely in-frame clones and lacks some. Here the sample spans roughly 76,000 clones, roughly 86% being singletons. Material: CD4+ or CD8+ T cells sorted from blood, obtained in a trial of the OX40 agonist ivuxolimab. The receptors originated from an adult with an advanced solid tumor such as melanoma, head and neck, liver or kidney cancer. The CDR3 runs from the conserved cysteine through the conserved F or W. D genes are given only for firm matches. Part of the rows lack a size; the others show once, few, many or a class for expanded clones.

>.|TRBJ1-1|TRBV7-3|.
CASSFGENTEAFF
TGTGCCAGCAGCTTCGGAGAGAACACTGAAGCTTTCTTT
>.|TRBJ1-1|TRBV11-3|.
CASSSTTGKAFF
TGTGCCAGCAGCTCTACTACAGGGAAAGCTTTCTTT
>.|TRBJ2-7|TRBV7-2|.
CASSPPRGAEQYF
TGTGCCAGCAGCCCTCCTCGGGGGGCCGAGCAGTACTTC
>.|TRBJ1-6|TRBV5-5|TRBD1
CASSLEGTVYNSPLHF
TGTGCCAGCAGCTTGGAAGGGACAGTCTATAATTCACCCCTCCACTTT
>.|TRBJ2-3|TRBV6-5|.
CASKVIDTQYF
TGTGCCAGCAAGGTTATAGATACGCAGTATTTT
>.|TRBJ1-1|TRBV5-1|.
CASSKIDRNTEAFF
TGCGCCAGCAGCAAAATTGACAGGAACACTGAAGCTTTCTTT
>.|TRBJ1-3|TRBV6-5|.
CASSYDIGNTIYF
TGTGCCAGCAGTTACGACATCGGAAACACCATATATTTT
>.|TRBJ1-4|TRBV30|.
CAWSAGLNEKLFF
TGTGCCTGGAGTGCCGGCTTAAATGAAAAACTGTTTTTT
>.|TRBJ2-5|TRBV6-5|.
CASLSQETQYF
TGTGCCAGCCTTTCCCAAGAGACCCAGTACTTC
>once|TRBJ2-2|TRBV10-2|TRBD2
CASSETSGTGELFF
TGCGCCAGCAGTGAGACTAGCGGCACCGGGGAGCTGTTTTTT
>.|TRBJ2-2|TRBV30|.
CAWSVQWGVPSGELFF
TGTGCCTGGAGTGTACAATGGGGGGTTCCCAGCGGGGAGCTGTTTTTT
>.|TRBJ2-1|TRBV27|TRBD1
CASSLRDSRTPNEQFF
TGTGCCAGCAGTTTACGGGACAGCAGAACCCCCAATGAGCAGTTCTTC
>.|TRBJ1-3|TRBV9|.
CASSVQGIGNTIYF
TGTGCCAGCAGCGTACAGGGAATCGGAAACACCATATATTTT
>.|TRBJ1-1|TRBV5-1|TRBD1
CASSLTTGVNTEAFF
TGCGCCAGCAGCCTAACAACAGGGGTGAACACTGAAGCTTTCTTT
>.|TRBJ2-7|TRBV5-5|.
CASSLVAANYEQYF
TGTGCCAGCAGCTTGGTGGCAGCAAACTACGAGCAGTACTTC
>.|TRBJ1-2|TRBV7-8|TRBD1
CASSSRDRGPYGYTF
TGTGCCAGCAGTTCTCGGGACAGGGGGCCTTATGGCTACACCTTC
>.|TRBJ1-2|TRBV30|.
CAWSTLGVGYGYTF
TGTGCCTGGAGTACCTTGGGGGTGGGCTATGGCTACACCTTC
>once|TRBJ2-1|TRBV5-1|.
CASSLVGGSSYNEQFF
TGCGCCAGCAGCTTGGTGGGCGGTTCCTCCTACAATGAGCAGTTCTTC
>.|TRBJ2-1|TRBV18|.
CASSPSKGEPYNEQFF
TGTGCCAGCTCACCAAGCAAGGGAGAGCCCTACAATGAGCAGTTCTTC
>.|TRBJ2-1|TRBV25-1|TRBD1
CASSDPGTGDYNEQFF
TGTGCCAGCAGTGATCCCGGGACAGGGGACTACAATGAGCAGTTCTTC
>.|TRBJ2-3|TRBV6-1|.
CASSETRGDTQYF
TGTGCCAGCAGTGAAACTAGAGGGGATACGCAGTATTTT
>once|TRBJ1-6|TRBV7-2|.
CASSLMGSGGGSPLHF
TGTGCCAGCAGCTTAATGGGATCCGGGGGCGGTTCACCCCTCCACTTT
>.|TRBJ2-3|TRBV6-5|.
CASSYSGTRAADTQYF
TGTGCCAGCAGTTACTCCGGGACCAGAGCTGCAGATACGCAGTATTTT
>.|TRBJ2-1|TRBV7-2|TRBD1
CASSSTRGQGRYNEQFF
TGTGCCAGCAGCTCTACTCGTGGACAGGGCCGGTACAATGAGCAGTTCTTC
>once|TRBJ2-3|TRBV18|TRBD2
CASSPRTSGNTDTQYF
TGTGCCAGCTCACCTAGGACTAGCGGCAACACAGATACGCAGTATTTT
>.|TRBJ2-7|TRBV29-1|.
CSVHDRNSYEQYF
TGCAGCGTCCATGACAGGAACTCCTACGAGCAGTACTTC
>.|TRBJ2-3|TRBV7-3|.
CASSLQRSDTQYF
TGTGCCAGCAGCTTACAGCGTTCCGATACGCAGTATTTT
>.|TRBJ1-2|TRBV29-1|.
CSVEGSGALLYGYTF
TGCAGCGTTGAAGGTTCCGGGGCCTTACTCTATGGCTACACCTTC
>once|TRBJ2-3|TRBV5-1|.
CASSLGQGGGTDTQYF
TGCGCCAGCAGCCTAGGACAGGGAGGGGGCACAGATACGCAGTATTTT
>few|TRBJ2-3|TRBV6-5|.
CASSYERASTDTQYF
TGTGCCAGCAGTTACGAAAGAGCGAGCACAGATACGCAGTATTTT
>.|TRBJ1-4|TRBV6-5|.
CATEGNEKLFF
TGTGCCACGGAGGGTAATGAAAAACTGTTTTTT
>.|TRBJ2-2|TRBV5-1|.
CASSLQAPGELFF
TGCGCCAGCAGCTTACAGGCTCCCGGGGAGCTGTTTTTT
>few|TRBJ1-5|TRBV19|TRBD1
CASSPLAGGSGQPQHF
TGTGCCAGTAGTCCCTTGGCAGGGGGCTCTGGTCAGCCCCAGCATTTT
>once|TRBJ1-4|TRBV7-9|.
CASSPSGGNEKLFF
TGTGCCAGCAGCCCCAGCGGGGGGAATGAAAAACTGTTTTTT
>.|TRBJ1-5|TRBV18|.
CASSPQAQYSNQPQHF
TGTGCCAGCTCACCACAGGCCCAATATAGCAATCAGCCCCAGCATTTT
>.|TRBJ1-5|TRBV4-2|.
CASSQDTGIRAQPQHF
TGTGCCAGCAGCCAAGATACGGGGATAAGGGCTCAGCCCCAGCATTTT
>few|TRBJ1-1|TRBV18|.
CASSPPSGNTEAFF
TGTGCCAGCTCACCACCATCAGGGAACACTGAAGCTTTCTTT
>.|TRBJ1-3|TRBV27|.
CASAYRRGSGNTIYF
TGTGCCAGCGCTTACCGTCGGGGCTCTGGAAACACCATATATTTT
>.|TRBJ1-3|TRBV5-4|.
CASSDGRGGNTIYF
TGTGCCAGCAGCGACGGGCGGGGTGGAAACACCATATATTTT
>.|TRBJ2-2|TRBV2|TRBD2
CASSERGGLNTGELFF
TGTGCCAGCAGTGAACGGGGGGGATTAAACACCGGGGAGCTGTTTTTT
>.|TRBJ2-3|TRBV27|.
CASAGAATDTQYF
TGTGCCAGCGCGGGGGCCGCTACAGATACGCAGTATTTT
>.|TRBJ1-3|TRBV2|TRBD1
CASSGTGAGNTIYF
TGTGCCAGCAGCGGGACAGGGGCTGGAAACACCATATATTTT
>.|TRBJ2-5|TRBV7-2|.
CASSLGQKETQYF
TGTGCCAGCAGCTTAGGTCAGAAGGAGACCCAGTACTTC
>.|TRBJ2-5|TRBV19|TRBD1
CASSNRDRDKTQYF
TGTGCCAGTAGTAACCGGGACAGGGATAAGACCCAGTACTTC
>.|TRBJ1-6|TRBV4-1|.
CASSQTGSPLHF
TGCGCCAGCAGCCAAACGGGTTCACCCCTCCACTTT
>.|TRBJ1-2|TRBV7-3|.
CASSPNAGSLLGYTF
TGTGCCAGCAGCCCCAATGCAGGGAGCCTCCTTGGCTACACCTTC
>.|TRBJ2-1|TRBV7-9|TRBD1
CASSLADRDRAYNEQFF
TGTGCCAGCAGCTTAGCCGACCGGGACAGGGCTTACAATGAGCAGTTCTTC
>.|TRBJ2-1|TRBV7-2|TRBD2
CASSSRTSGGYNEQFF
TGTGCCAGCAGCTCTCGGACTAGCGGGGGCTACAATGAGCAGTTCTTC
>.|TRBJ2-2|TRBV5-1|.
CASSPGTANTGELFF
TGCGCCAGCAGCCCGGGGACGGCGAACACCGGGGAGCTGTTTTTT
>once|TRBJ1-1|TRBV19|TRBD1
CASSVQGADEAFF
TGTGCCAGTAGCGTACAGGGGGCAGATGAAGCTTTCTTT
>.|TRBJ2-5|TRBV7-2|.
CASSLGGQTQYF
TGTGCCAGCAGCTTAGGGGGGCAGACCCAGTACTTC
>.|TRBJ2-1|TRBV6-6|TRBD2
CASSSSGGRNEQFF
TGTGCCAGCAGTTCTTCCGGGGGGAGGAATGAGCAGTTCTTC
>.|TRBJ2-1|TRBV5-1|.
CASSAVGGWNEQFF
TGCGCCAGCAGCGCTGTTGGGGGCTGGAATGAGCAGTTCTTC
>.|TRBJ2-3|TRBV7-2|TRBD2
CASSFKRGEVYF
TGTGCCAGCAGCTTCAAGCGGGGGGAAGTTTATTTT